This T cell receptor beta chain was sequenced during a study of T cells in Graves' hyperthyroidism and ophthalmopathy. Whole-study results and caveats: From stable hyperthyroidism, ophthalmopathy was separated by a 13 V-J model.

The CDR3 is 12 residues long. Trimming pared 2 bases from V and 7 bases from J, leaving 6 bases between. Germline lookup yields CDR1 LGHDT and CDR2 YNNKEL (reference sequence). Amplified regions were TCR beta CDR3 sequences from RNA transcripts. The TCR CDR3 was amplified in a first-round RT-PCR using the HTBI primer set. MiXCR, applied by TCRdb to the multiplex PCR reads, yields one record per CDR3 protein. The sample includes under 350,000 distinct CDR3 sequences, over 20% of them seen just once. Patients counted as stable if ophthalmopathy did not develop within 18 months. Patients aged 18 to 65 with hyperthyroidism were newly diagnosed, with duration under 2 months. A word on this clonotype: Its antigen is not identified.

The clonotype was recovered from a woman in her forties or fifties with Graves' hyperthyroidism. The sample comprised blood. The V and J genes are TRBV3-1 and TRBJ2-1; D possibly corresponds to TRBD2 (5 bases). Here the CDR3 reads CASSQSGNEQFF. For the CDR3, the DNA is TGTGCCAGCAGCCAATCGGGGAATGAGCAGTTCTTC.